This T cell receptor beta chain stems from a study of cytomegalovirus exposure and HLA in healthy donors. PCR employed 60 Vbeta and 13 Jbeta primers. Libraries were prepared by immunoSEQ multiplex PCR; TCRdb keeps only in-frame clonotypes and omits some of them. The top ten hold 3.4% of the sample, which has 120,000 or so clones, about three quarters seen once. Findings and caveats of the study: Other equally common chains were less clonally expanded than HLA-associated TCR beta chains, a later analysis showed.

As regards this clone: The antigen is undetermined.

CDR3 length equals 14 residues. Germline V gene sequence: CDR1 SNHLY, CDR2 FYNNEI. V was clipped by 6 bases and J by 4 bases; unmatched bases: 4. The chain couples TRBV2 to TRBJ2-1; 9 bases align to TRBD1. Sequenced: PBMCs. This clonotype originated in a young man in good health and CMV-seronegative. CDR3 region: CASRTGQGYNEQFF. CDR3 coding DNA: TGTGCCAGCAGGACGGGACAGGGATACAATGAGCAGTTCTTC.